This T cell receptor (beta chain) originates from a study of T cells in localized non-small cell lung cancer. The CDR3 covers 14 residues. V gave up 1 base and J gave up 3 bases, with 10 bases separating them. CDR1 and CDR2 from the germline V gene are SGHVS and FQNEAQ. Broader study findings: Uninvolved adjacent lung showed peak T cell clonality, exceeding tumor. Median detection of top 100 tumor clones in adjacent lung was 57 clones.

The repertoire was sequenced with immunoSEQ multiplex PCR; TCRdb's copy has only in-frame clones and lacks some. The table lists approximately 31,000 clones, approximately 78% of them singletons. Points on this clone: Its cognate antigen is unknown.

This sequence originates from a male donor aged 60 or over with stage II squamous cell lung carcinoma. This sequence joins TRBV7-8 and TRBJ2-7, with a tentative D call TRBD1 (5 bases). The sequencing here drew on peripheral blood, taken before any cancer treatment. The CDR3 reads CASSLGRVVYEQYF. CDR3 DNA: TGTGCCAGCAGCTTAGGCAGGGTGGTCTACGAGCAGTACTTC.